The rows below give T cell receptor beta chains drawn from one sample of a study of blood T cell repertoires in COVID-19. This table comes from immunoSEQ multiplex PCR, and its TCRdb copy is limited to in-frame clones, with some not included. The sample lists some 290,000 clones, around nine tenths occurring once. The sequenced sample consisted of PBMCs or T cells enriched from blood (not recorded which). The receptors originated from a woman aged 25 to 39 who had been exposed to COVID-19. Both conserved end residues are part of each CDR3. Each record gives: V gene, D gene, J gene, CDR3 DNA, CDR3 protein. A D gene is named only where the DNA matches it firmly.

v_gene: TRBV5-1
d_gene: NA
j_gene: TRBJ1-2
CDR3nt: TGCGCCAGCAGCTTGAAAGGCGGAGATGGATATGGCTACACCTTC
CDR3aa: CASSLKGGDGYGYTF

v_gene: TRBV10-2
d_gene: NA
j_gene: TRBJ1-2
CDR3nt: TGCGCCAGCAGTGGCCAGGGTCGGAACCTCTATGGCTACACCTTC
CDR3aa: CASSGQGRNLYGYTF

v_gene: TRBV5-8
d_gene: NA
j_gene: TRBJ2-3
CDR3nt: TGTGCCAGCAGCTTGCCCCGGTCTGCCACAGATACGCAGTATTTT
CDR3aa: CASSLPRSATDTQYF

v_gene: TRBV3-1/TRBV3-2
d_gene: TRBD1
j_gene: TRBJ1-1
CDR3nt: TGTGCCAGCAGAGACAGGGAGATCTACACTGAAGCTTTCTTT
CDR3aa: CASRDREIYTEAFF

v_gene: TRBV11-2
d_gene: NA
j_gene: TRBJ1-1
CDR3nt: TGTGCCAGCAGCCAACTAGGGACTTTTCTAGGGGCTTTCTTT
CDR3aa: CASSQLGTFLGAFF

v_gene: TRBV7-9
d_gene: TRBD1
j_gene: TRBJ2-1
CDR3nt: TGTGCCAGCAGCGTAAGGGGACAGCTCTACAATGAGCAGTTCTTC
CDR3aa: CASSVRGQLYNEQFF

v_gene: TRBV6-5
d_gene: TRBD1
j_gene: TRBJ2-2
CDR3nt: TGTGCCAGCAGTTCCAGACAGGGTCCCGGGGAGCTGTTTTTT
CDR3aa: CASSSRQGPGELFF

v_gene: TRBV5-1
d_gene: TRBD1
j_gene: TRBJ2-6
CDR3nt: TGCGCCAGCAGCTTGACCGGACAGGGGAATGGGGCCAACGTCCTGACTTTC
CDR3aa: CASSLTGQGNGANVLTF

v_gene: TRBV10-3
d_gene: TRBD2
j_gene: TRBJ2-1
CDR3nt: TGTGCCATCAGTGAAACGGGGCTAGCGGGGGGACTATACAATGAGCAGTTCTTC
CDR3aa: CAISETGLAGGLYNEQFF

v_gene: TRBV10-3
d_gene: TRBD1
j_gene: TRBJ2-7
CDR3nt: TGTGCCATCAGCCGGGACAGGGGGTCCCACGAGCAGTACTTC
CDR3aa: CAISRDRGSHEQYF

v_gene: TRBV7-2
d_gene: NA
j_gene: TRBJ2-3
CDR3nt: TGTGCCAGCAGCTTGCGAGAAACAGATACGCAGTATTTT
CDR3aa: CASSLRETDTQYF

v_gene: TRBV7-9
d_gene: TRBD1
j_gene: TRBJ1-3
CDR3nt: TGTGCCAGCAGCTTATTGTCCAGGGGGCGTGGAAACACCATATATTTT
CDR3aa: CASSLLSRGRGNTIYF

v_gene: TRBV2
d_gene: NA
j_gene: TRBJ2-7
CDR3nt: TGTGCCAGCAGCCCCCTCGGGGAGCAGTACTTC
CDR3aa: CASSPLGEQYF

v_gene: TRBV24-1
d_gene: TRBD2
j_gene: TRBJ2-5
CDR3nt: TGTGCCACCAGTGATTTTCGGGCTAGCGGACAAGAGACCCAGTACTTC
CDR3aa: CATSDFRASGQETQYF

v_gene: TRBV3-1/TRBV3-2
d_gene: TRBD2
j_gene: TRBJ2-1
CDR3nt: TGTGCCAGCAGCCAAGTCCCCGGACTAGACAATGAGCAGTTCTTC
CDR3aa: CASSQVPGLDNEQFF

v_gene: TRBV30
d_gene: TRBD1
j_gene: TRBJ2-7
CDR3nt: TGTGCCTGGAACACCATCGCGGGGACAGGACCCTACGAGCAGTACTTC
CDR3aa: CAWNTIAGTGPYEQYF